These 25 T cell receptor beta chains were all obtained from the same sample, sequenced in a study of T cell clones after liver transplantation. The assay was immunoSEQ multiplex PCR, and TCRdb's table has in-frame clones only and misses some. The sample lists over 14,000 clones, 80% to 95% occurring once. This material consisted of CD8+ T cells from blood, taken before liver transplant. The receptors originated from a human donor who received a liver transplant.

The V and J genes are TRBV7-8 and TRBJ2-2; D is unresolved. Between the trimmed V and J ends, which lost 3 bases and 4 bases, there was a span of 15 bases. CDR1 and CDR2 (germline): SGHVS, FQNEAQ. CDR3 size: 16 residues. The CDR3 bases are TGTGCCAGCAGCTTGACCGGGCCTTATATCACCGGGGAGCTGTTTTTT. It specifies CASSLTGPYITGELFF.

The gene calls are TRBV9 and TRBJ2-7; 10 bases align to TRBD1. CDR1 is SGDLS, CDR2 YYNGEE, per germline. V lost 2 bases and J lost 4; bases outside the gene matches: 3. This CDR3 region has 14 residues. CDR3 sequence: CASSVGQGRYEQYF. The DNA for the CDR3 is TGTGCCAGCAGCGTGGGACAGGGGAGATACGAGCAGTACTTC.

This clone was found a few times. The chain employs TRBV10-1 and TRBJ2-2; D gene unclear. V lost 8 bases and J lost 1, with 8 bases in between. CDR1 and CDR2 from the germline V gene are WNHNN and SYGVQD (reference sequence). This CDR3 is 13 amino acids long. The CDR3 reads CASFDGNTGELFF. The CDR3 nucleotides are TGCGCCAGCTTTGACGGGAACACCGGGGAGCTGTTTTTT.

This chain links TRBV7-7 with TRBJ1-2; no firm D call. The ends were cut back, 5 bases at V and 4 bases at J, with 38 bases in the middle. The CDR3 consists of 22 residues. Germline V gives CDR1 SSHAT, CDR2 FNYEAQ (reference sequence). The CDR3 is CASSRYYKCRKTYGRKTYGYTF. CDR3 nucleotide sequence: TGTGCCAGCAGCAGATATTATAAGTGCCGAAAGACCTATGGCCGAAAGACCTATGGCTACACCTTC.

The V and J genes are TRBV4-2 and TRBJ2-1, with TRBD1 matching over 8 bases. This CDR3 has 15 amino acids. J was trimmed by 4 bases and V by 0 bases; bases with no gene match: 2. Germline CDR1 is LGHNA and CDR2 is YNFKEQ. CDR3 in amino acids: CASSQETGAYNEQFF. The CDR3 bases are TGTGCCAGCAGCCAAGAGACAGGGGCTTACAATGAGCAGTTCTTC.

This chain joins TRBV28 and TRBJ2-7, with 8 bases lining up with TRBD2. Per germline, CDR1 MDHEN and CDR2 SYDVKM. The CDR3 has 14 residues. The V segment lost 4 bases and the J segment 2 bases; nucleotides outside the gene matches: 4. The CDR3 sequence: CASSSIAGPYEQYF. CDR3 bases: TGTGCCAGCAGTTCAATAGCGGGACCCTACGAGCAGTACTTC.

The chain is built from TRBV27 and TRBJ2-1, with 7 bases lining up with TRBD2. The J segment lost 1 base and the V segment lost 6 bases, leaving 9 bases of the junction unmatched. CDR1 MNHEY and CDR2 SMNVEV come from the germline V gene (reference sequence). The CDR3 extends over 16 amino acids. CDR3 in amino acids: CASRSLAGVSYNEQFF. CDR3 nucleotides: TGTGCCAGCAGGTCATTAGCGGGCGTGTCCTACAATGAGCAGTTCTTC.

The J gene is TRBJ1-3, the V gene TRBV23-1; D remains ambiguous. TRBV23-1 counts as an open reading frame of uncertain function. Trimming removed 3 bases from V and 0 bases from J, with 9 bases in between. The CDR3 has 15 residues. CDR3 in amino acids: CASSQHGHSGNTIYF. The CDR3 bases are TGCGCCAGCAGTCAGCATGGCCACTCTGGAAACACCATATATTTT.

This chain connects TRBV9 to TRBJ2-3; possible D gene TRBD2, 5 bases. CDR3 size: 15 residues. CDR1 and CDR2 from the germline V gene are SGDLS and YYNGEE. V was pared by 4 bases and J by 2 bases, with 14 bases between. The CDR3 sequence: CASSFRESNTDTQYF. The CDR3 coding sequence is TGTGCCAGCAGCTTTCGGGAATCTAACACAGATACGCAGTATTTT.

The chain carries TRBV7-8 and TRBJ2-7, with 12 nucleotides matching TRBD2. The CDR3 covers 17 residues. After removal of 3 bases from V and 4 bases from J, the junction contained 10 bases not matched to a gene. The germline V gene encodes CDR1 SGHVS and CDR2 FQNEAQ. The chain's CDR3 is CASSFPSGRALKYEQYF. DNA of the CDR3: TGTGCCAGCAGCTTTCCTAGCGGGAGGGCCCTTAAATACGAGCAGTACTTC.

This clone was observed a single time. The V gene is TRBV9, the J gene TRBJ2-7, with 9 nucleotides matching TRBD2. The CDR3 covers 16 residues. V lost 3 bases and J lost 5; bases outside the gene matches: 12. CDR1 is SGDLS, CDR2 YYNGEE, per germline. CDR3 sequence reads: CASSAGSGTSFDEQYF. CDR3 DNA: TGTGCCAGCAGCGCAGGCTCCGGGACTAGCTTCGACGAGCAGTACTTC.

The J gene is TRBJ1-4, the V gene TRBV5-1; D is perhaps TRBD1 (6 bases). V lost 0 bases and J lost 7, with 13 bases in between. The CDR3 spans 15 residues. Looked up from germline, CDR1 is SGHRS and CDR2 is YFSETQ. The CDR3 region is CASSLEGGLGEKLFF. The CDR3 coding sequence is TGCGCCAGCAGCTTGGAGGGGGGCTTGGGTGAAAAACTGTTTTTT.

This chain connects TRBV10-1 to TRBJ2-7; a possible D gene is TRBD1 (5 bases). Trimming shortened V by 6 bases and J by 0 bases, and 9 bases separated the two germline ends. There are 13 residues in the CDR3. Germline loops: CDR1 WNHNN, CDR2 SYGVQD (reference sequence). Written as DNA, the CDR3 is TGCGCCAGCAGCGATAGGGGCTCCTACGAGCAGTACTTC. Translating gives CASSDRGSYEQYF.

The chain links TRBV5-4 to TRBJ2-7, with 8 bases that match TRBD1. The CDR3 contains 14 residues. V lost 4 bases and J lost 0; bases outside the gene matches: 3. Per the germline V gene, CDR1 is SGHNT and CDR2 is YYREEE (reference sequence). The CDR3 protein is CASSLDRVSYEQYF. Written as DNA, the CDR3 is TGTGCCAGCAGCCTGGACAGGGTCTCCTACGAGCAGTACTTC.

This chain uses TRBV2 with TRBJ2-5, with a possible D match to TRBD1 (6 bases). The germline V gene has CDR1 SNHLY and CDR2 FYNNEI. The CDR3 length is 14 residues. Trimming cost V 6 bases and J 2 bases, with 13 bases left between them. CDR3 residues: CASRQGRSQETQYF. The DNA for the CDR3 is TGTGCCAGCAGGCAGGGGCGTTCACAAGAGACCCAGTACTTC.

The V gene is TRBV10-3, the J gene TRBJ2-1, with 9 bases fitting TRBD1. The CDR3 has 19 amino acids. V lost 0 bases, J lost 3 bases, and 12 bases stayed unmatched. Per germline, CDR1 ENHRY and CDR2 SYGVKD. The CDR3 sequence is CAISESAVPGTGNYNEQFF. The CDR3, as DNA: TGTGCCATCAGTGAGTCCGCCGTCCCCGGGACAGGGAACTACAATGAGCAGTTCTTC.

V gene TRBV9 combines with J gene TRBJ1-1; D might be TRBD1 (5 bases). CDR3 size: 13 residues. From germline, CDR1 is SGDLS and CDR2 YYNGEE. V gave up 6 bases and J gave up 1 base, with 10 bases separating them. The CDR3, as DNA: TGTGCCAGCAATTCGGGGGGGAACACTGAAGCTTTCTTT. It encodes CASNSGGNTEAFF.

This clone has a handful of counts. V gene TRBV2 combines with J gene TRBJ2-7, with D unresolved. The germline V gene encodes CDR1 SNHLY and CDR2 FYNNEI. V lost 3 bases and J 5 bases, leaving 11 bases between the germline ends. This CDR3 is 13 amino acids long. The CDR3 sequence: CASSDLGRNEQYF. CDR3 nucleotides: TGTGCCAGCAGTGACCTCGGTAGGAACGAGCAGTACTTC.

As DNA, the CDR3 is TGTGCCAGCAGCTCGGGACTAGTGAATGAGCAGTTCTTC. Its translation is CASSSGLVNEQFF. V and J are TRBV13 and TRBJ2-1, with 8 bases matching TRBD2. CDR1 PRHDT and CDR2 FYEKMQ come from the germline V gene (reference sequence). The CDR3 has 13 amino acids. Losses at the gene ends were 4 bases for V and 7 bases for J; bases not matched to a gene: 3. Filled out from reference TRBV13 and TRBJ2-1, the complete variable domain reads AAGVIQSPRHLIKEKRETATLKCYPIPRHDTVYWYQQGPGQDPQFLISFYEKMQSDKGSIPDRFSAQQFSDYHSELNMSSLELGDSALYFCASSSGLVNEQFFGPGTRLTVL.

The chain is built from TRBV27 and TRBJ1-1, with 7 bases lining up with TRBD1. With V trimmed by 5 bases and J by 5 bases, 8 bases remained unmatched. The CDR3 is made up of 14 amino acids. CDR1 is MNHEY and CDR2 is SMNVEV in the germline V gene (reference sequence). CDR3 DNA: TGTGCCAGCAGTGTTGAACAGGGGTTGACTGAAGCTTTCTTT. As protein: CASSVEQGLTEAFF.

The chain couples TRBV30 to TRBJ2-7; D is ambiguous. This CDR3 is built from 11 residues. Deletions cut 5 bases from V and 2 bases from J, with 7 bases between. From germline, CDR1 is GTSNPN and CDR2 SVGIG (reference sequence). The CDR3, as DNA: TGTGCCTGGTATACAGCCTACGAGCAGTACTTC. Protein sequence: CAWYTAYEQYF.

With regard to this clone: The junction departs from germline at one end; a sequencing error may be responsible. The chain employs TRBV18 and TRBJ2-1; D is possibly TRBD1 or TRBD2 (5 bases each). CDR1 and CDR2 (germline): KGHSH, LQKENI. The CDR3 covers 16 residues. CDR3 loop: CASPPGAARFYNEQFF. DNA of the CDR3: TGTGCCAGCCCACCCGGGGCGGCGCGTTTCTACAATGAGCAGTTCTTC.

The genes are TRBV5-4 and TRBJ2-5, with 11 bases that match TRBD2. CDR1 is SGHNT, CDR2 YYREEE, per germline (reference sequence). This CDR3 has 15 amino acids. V lost 3 bases, J lost 0 bases, and 1 base stayed unmatched. The CDR3 nucleotides are TGTGCCAGCAGCTGGGGACTAGCGGACCAAGAGACCCAGTACTTC. Translation gives CASSWGLADQETQYF. Full variable domain (outside the CDR3, taken from reference TRBV5-4 and TRBJ2-5): ETGVTQSPTHLIKTRGQQVTLRCSSQSGHNTVSWYQQALGQGPQFIFQYYREEENGRGNFPPRFSGLQFPNYSSELNVNALELDDSALYLCASSWGLADQETQYFGPGTRLLVL.

This chain uses TRBV11-2 with TRBJ2-7, with D perhaps matching TRBD1 (6 bases). The germline gives CDR1 SGHAT, CDR2 FQNNGV. The V end was cut by 0 bases, the J end by 3 bases, with 15 bases between. The CDR3 consists of 16 residues. The CDR3 DNA sequence: TGTGCCAGCAGCTTAGAGGAAACAGGGTATCTCTACGAGCAGTACTTC. It encodes CASSLEETGYLYEQYF.

The chain carries TRBV27 and TRBJ2-1, with TRBD2 matching over 10 bases. Germline assignment: CDR1 MNHEY and CDR2 SMNVEV (reference sequence). Unmatched junction bases numbered 9, after V lost 2 bases and J lost 8 bases. CDR3 size: 16 residues. The CDR3 bases are TGTGCCAGCAGTTTACTGGGTCTAGCGGGAGTATATGAGCAGTTCTTC. The encoded protein is CASSLLGLAGVYEQFF.